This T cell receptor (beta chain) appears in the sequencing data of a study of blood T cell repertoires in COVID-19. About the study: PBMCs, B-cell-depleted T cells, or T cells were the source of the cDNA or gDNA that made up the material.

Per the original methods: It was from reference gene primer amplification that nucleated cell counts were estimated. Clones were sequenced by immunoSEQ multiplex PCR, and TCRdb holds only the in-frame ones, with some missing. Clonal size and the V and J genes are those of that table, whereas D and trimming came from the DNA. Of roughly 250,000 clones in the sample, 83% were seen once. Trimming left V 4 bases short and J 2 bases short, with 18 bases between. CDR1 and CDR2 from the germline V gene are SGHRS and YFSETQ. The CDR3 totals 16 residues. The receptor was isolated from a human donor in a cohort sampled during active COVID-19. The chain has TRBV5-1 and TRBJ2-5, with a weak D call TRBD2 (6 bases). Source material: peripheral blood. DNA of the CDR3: TGCGCCAGCAGCCCCGGGGTGAAGGGGAGGCAAGAGACCCAGTACTTC. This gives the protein CASSPGVKGRQETQYF.